This T cell receptor beta chain was sequenced during a study of glioma-infiltrating T cells after dendritic cell vaccination. Trimming took 7 bases from V and 2 from J; bases not matched to a gene: 12. This CDR3 has 16 amino acids. Germline CDR1 SQVTM, CDR2 ANQGSEA. Time point described: after dendritic cell vaccination, including at tumor progression/relapse. Assay used: immunoSEQ multiplex PCR; TCRdb lists only in-frame clones, some missing. The sample has over 75,000 clones, 75% to 85% seen once; the top ten hold 2.1%. The receptor comes from a human donor with glioblastoma. Sample: blood, taken after dendritic cell vaccination. The V gene is TRBV29-1, the J gene TRBJ1-5, with 9 nucleotides matching TRBD1. The CDR3 spells CSALTGGVRGNQPQHF. CDR3 bases: TGCAGCGCCCTAACAGGGGGCGTCCGGGGCAATCAGCCCCAGCATTTT.